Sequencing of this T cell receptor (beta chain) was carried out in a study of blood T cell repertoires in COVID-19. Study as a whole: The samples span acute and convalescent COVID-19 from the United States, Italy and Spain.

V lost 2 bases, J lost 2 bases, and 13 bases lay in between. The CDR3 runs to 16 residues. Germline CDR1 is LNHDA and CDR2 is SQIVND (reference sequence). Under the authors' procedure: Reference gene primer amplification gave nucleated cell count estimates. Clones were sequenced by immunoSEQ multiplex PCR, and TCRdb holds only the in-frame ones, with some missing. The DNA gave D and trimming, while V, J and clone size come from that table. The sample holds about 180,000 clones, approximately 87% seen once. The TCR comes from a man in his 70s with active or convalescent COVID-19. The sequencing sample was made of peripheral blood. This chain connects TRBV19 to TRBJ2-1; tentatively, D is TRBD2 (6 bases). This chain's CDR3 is CASSIRVSGPYNEQFF. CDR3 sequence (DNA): TGTGCCAGTAGTATAAGGGTTAGCGGACCCTACAATGAGCAGTTCTTC. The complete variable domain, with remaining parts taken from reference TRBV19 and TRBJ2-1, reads DGGITQSPKYLFRKEGQNVTLSCEQNLNHDAMYWYRQDPGQGLRLIYYSQIVNDFQKGDIAEGYSVSREKKESFPLTVTSAQKNPTAFYLCASSIRVSGPYNEQFFGPGTRLTVL.